One sample yielded the 18 T cell receptor beta chains listed below, sequenced in a study of a mutant IDH1 vaccine in newly diagnosed glioma. For these receptors, no antigen is known. Sequencing was performed with immunoSEQ multiplex PCR; in TCRdb, only in-frame clones are kept and a portion is missing. Here the sample spans about 34,000 clones, about 87% being singletons. Time point noted: week 47, end of study. Every single dose of the vaccine, 300 ug of mutant IDH1 20-mer peptide, came with topical imiquimod. The sample consisted of PBMCs, taken from a glioma patient whose treatment included an IDH1 peptide vaccine. The receptors stem from a woman aged 25 to 39 with glioma.

The chain has TRBV6-1 and TRBJ1-2; no clear D. This CDR3 is 13 amino acids long. The germline gives CDR1 MNHNS, CDR2 SASEGT. Between the trimmed V and J ends, which lost 7 bases and 1 base, there was a span of 10 bases. CDR3 residues: CASNIQNNYGYTF. The CDR3 DNA follows: TGTGCCAGCAACATACAGAATAACTATGGCTACACCTTC.

This clone was detected only once. The chain links TRBV7-9 to TRBJ1-1; the D is unclear. The CDR3 consists of 13 residues. V dropped 8 bases and J dropped 1 base, with 11 bases sitting between them. CDR1 SEHNR and CDR2 FQNEAQ come from the germline V gene (reference sequence). The CDR3 loop is CASELWRNTEAFF. The CDR3 DNA reads TGTGCCAGCGAATTATGGCGGAACACTGAAGCTTTCTTT.

The sample holds a few counts of this clone. This chain joins TRBV19 and TRBJ1-5; possibly TRBD1 for D (5 bases). Trimming shortened V by 11 bases and J by 7 bases, and 15 bases separated the two germline ends. This CDR3 has 12 amino acids. Germline lookup yields CDR1 LNHDA and CDR2 SQIVND (reference sequence). CDR3 sequence (DNA): TGTGCCTCCAGCGCCGGGGCCCAGCCCCAGCATTTT. This sequence encodes CASSAGAQPQHF.

The V gene is TRBV5-6, the J gene TRBJ1-5; D is unresolved. The germline gives CDR1 SGHDT, CDR2 YYEEEE. Trimming stripped 1 base from V and 3 bases from J, with 2 bases between. This CDR3 is 12 amino acids long. The CDR3 loop reads CASSLNNQPQHF. In DNA, the CDR3 is TGTGCCAGCAGCTTGAACAATCAGCCCCAGCATTTT. Supplemented by reference TRBV5-6 and TRBJ1-5, the full variable domain reads DAGVTQSPTHLIKTRGQQVTLRCSPKSGHDTVSWYQQALGQGPQFIFQYYEEEERQRGNFPDRFSGHQFPNYSSELNVNALLLGDSALYLCASSLNNQPQHFGDGTRLSIL.

The rearrangement links TRBV18 to TRBJ1-1; 7 positions match TRBD1. CDR3 length equals 17 residues. V shed 3 bases, J shed 0 bases, and the junction held 10 bases outside the gene matches. Germline CDR1 is KGHSH and CDR2 is LQKENI. CDR3 amino acids: CASSPPGGTPMNTEAFF. The CDR3 DNA reads as TGTGCCAGCTCACCCCCAGGGGGGACACCTATGAACACTGAAGCTTTCTTT. Filled out from reference TRBV18 and TRBJ1-1, the complete variable domain reads NAGVMQNPRHLVRRRGQEARLRCSPMKGHSHVYWYRQLPEEGLKFMVYLQKENIIDESGMPKERFSAEFPKEGPSILRIQQVVRGDSAAYFCASSPPGGTPMNTEAFFGQGTRLTVV.

The rearrangement uses TRBV5-6 and TRBJ1-4, with 7 bases fitting TRBD1. Germline V lookup: CDR1 SGHDT, CDR2 YYEEEE. J gave up 4 bases and V 4 bases, and 7 bases lay outside the gene matches. The CDR3 loop spans 15 amino acids. The CDR3 spells CASSEDRVFNEKLFF. For the CDR3, the DNA is TGTGCCAGCAGCGAAGACAGGGTGTTTAATGAAAAACTGTTTTTT.

This chain connects TRBV30 to TRBJ1-3; D is unresolved. V was pared by 4 bases and J by 0 bases, with 13 bases between. The CDR3 extends over 15 amino acids. The germline V gene has CDR1 GTSNPN and CDR2 SVGIG (reference sequence). The CDR3 DNA follows: TGTGCCTGGATGCAGGACCTTTTCTCTGGAAACACCATATATTTT. Protein sequence: CAWMQDLFSGNTIYF.

This clone was recorded only once. The CDR3 DNA reads TGTGCCAGCAGCGGCGGGGAAATCACAAGCAAGACCCAGTACTTC. Amino acid sequence: CASSGGEITSKTQYF. V gene TRBV5-4 combines with J gene TRBJ2-5, with a possible D match to TRBD2 (6 bases). V was pared by 4 bases and J by 6 bases, with 19 bases between. This CDR3 is 15 amino acids long. Germline CDR1 reads SGHNT; CDR2 reads YYREEE (reference sequence).

The chain recombines TRBV30 with TRBJ1-4; no firm D call. The CDR3 totals 13 residues. Trimming removed 7 bases at V and 7 bases at J, with 16 bases between. CDR1 and CDR2 (germline): GTSNPN, SVGIG (reference sequence). CDR3 nucleotide sequence: TGTGCCTTGTGGGTGGCAGGAACTGAAAAACTGTTTTTT. This gives the protein CALWVAGTEKLFF.

This clone was counted only a few times. This chain joins TRBV7-9 and TRBJ2-3; D is possibly TRBD2 (7 bases). Trimming cost V 5 bases and J 3 bases, with 15 bases left between them. CDR1 is SEHNR and CDR2 is FQNEAQ in the germline V gene (reference sequence). The CDR3 length is 15 residues. CDR3 loop: CASSPLGGVTDTQYF. As DNA, the CDR3 is TGTGCCAGCAGCCCCCTAGGGGGGGTTACAGATACGCAGTATTTT.

The chain carries TRBV7-2 and TRBJ1-1; TRBD1 matches 8 bases. The CDR3 is 13 amino acids. The V gene's germline CDR1 is SGHTA and CDR2 FQGNSA. Trimming took 8 bases from V and 5 from J; bases not matched to a gene: 7. This CDR3 reads CASQATGVTEAFF. The DNA of the CDR3 is TGTGCCAGCCAAGCGACAGGGGTGACTGAAGCTTTCTTT.

There are a few counts of this clone. The V gene is TRBV5-1, the J gene TRBJ1-5, with 8 bases lining up with TRBD1. Germline CDR1 reads SGHRS; CDR2 reads YFSETQ. This CDR3 comprises 13 residues. Trimming cost V 2 bases and J 7 bases; bases outside gene matches: 2. This CDR3 reads CASSLQGGQPQHF. The CDR3 bases are TGCGCCAGCAGCTTACAGGGGGGGCAGCCCCAGCATTTT.

V gene TRBV10-3 combines with J gene TRBJ1-5, with no clear D. This CDR3 is built from 15 residues. Trimming shortened V by 0 bases and J by 0 bases, and 6 bases separated the two germline ends. Germline V gives CDR1 ENHRY, CDR2 SYGVKD. DNA for the CDR3: TGTGCCATCAGTGAGTCGCGAGATAGCAATCAGCCCCAGCATTTT. This codes for CAISESRDSNQPQHF.

The chain recombines TRBV5-1 with TRBJ2-7; D not certain. CDR3 length: 13 amino acids. Deletions cut 1 base from V and 2 bases from J, with 7 bases between. The germline gives CDR1 SGHRS, CDR2 YFSETQ. The CDR3 sequence is CASSLKRAYEQYF. The CDR3 DNA sequence: TGCGCCAGCAGCTTGAAGCGAGCCTACGAGCAGTACTTC. Supplemented by reference TRBV5-1 and TRBJ2-7, the full variable domain reads KAGVTQTPRYLIKTRGQQVTLSCSPISGHRSVSWYQQTPGQGLQFLFEYFSETQRNKGNFPGRFSGRQFSNSRSEMNVSTLELGDSALYLCASSLKRAYEQYFGPGTRLTVT.

The genes are TRBV7-9 and TRBJ1-5; D remains unclear. Germline V gene data show CDR1 as SEHNR and CDR2 as FQNEAQ (reference sequence). This CDR3 contains 15 residues. The V end lost 3 bases, the J end lost 1 base, and 10 bases lay between the germline ends. CDR3 residues: CASSLTGVSNQPQHF. CDR3 DNA sequence: TGTGCCAGCAGCTTGACCGGGGTGAGCAATCAGCCCCAGCATTTT.

The gene calls are TRBV2 and TRBJ1-5; D is ambiguous. The germline gives CDR1 SNHLY, CDR2 FYNNEI. The CDR3 totals 13 residues. V shed 7 bases and J shed 6 bases, with 13 bases lying between them. The CDR3 is CASTPKRGQPQHF. DNA of the CDR3: TGTGCCAGCACCCCTAAACGGGGTCAGCCCCAGCATTTT.

The J gene is TRBJ1-1, the V gene TRBV18; D possibly corresponds to TRBD1 (5 bases). Germline assignment: CDR1 KGHSH and CDR2 LQKENI. The CDR3 contains 13 residues. Deletions cut 5 bases from V and 4 bases from J, with 11 bases between. CDR3 protein: CASSSGYGTEAFF. CDR3 sequence (DNA): TGTGCCAGCTCATCAGGGTATGGCACTGAAGCTTTCTTT.

This clone has a single count. This rearrangement joins TRBV6-5 to TRBJ2-7; 7 positions agree with TRBD1. The V segment lost 2 bases and the J segment 3 bases; nucleotides outside the gene matches: 4. The CDR3 extends over 14 amino acids. From germline, CDR1 is MNHEY and CDR2 SVGAGI. CDR3 loop: CASSYGNRGYEQYF. CDR3 bases: TGTGCCAGCAGTTACGGGAACAGGGGCTACGAGCAGTACTTC.